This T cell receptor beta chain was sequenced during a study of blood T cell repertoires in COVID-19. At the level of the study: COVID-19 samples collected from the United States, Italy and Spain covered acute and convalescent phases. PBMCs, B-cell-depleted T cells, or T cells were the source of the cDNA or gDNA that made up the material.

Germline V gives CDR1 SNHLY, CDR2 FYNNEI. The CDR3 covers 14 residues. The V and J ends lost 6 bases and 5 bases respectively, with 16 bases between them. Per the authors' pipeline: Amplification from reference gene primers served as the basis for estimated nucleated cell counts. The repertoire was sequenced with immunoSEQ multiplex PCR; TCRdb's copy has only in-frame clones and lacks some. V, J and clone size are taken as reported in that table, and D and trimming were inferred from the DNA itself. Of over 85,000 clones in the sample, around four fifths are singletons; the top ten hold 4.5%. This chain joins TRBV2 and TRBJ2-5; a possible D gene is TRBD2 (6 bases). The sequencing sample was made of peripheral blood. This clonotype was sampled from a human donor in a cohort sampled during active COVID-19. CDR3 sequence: CASRRDSGEETQYF. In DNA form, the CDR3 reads TGTGCCAGCAGACGGGACTCGGGAGAGGAGACCCAGTACTTC.